This TCR beta chain was captured in a study of blood T cell repertoires in COVID-19. Sequencing used immunoSEQ multiplex PCR; TCRdb keeps in-frame clones, though not all of them. Among roughly 230,000 clones listed, roughly four fifths were seen once. Participants were aged about 18 to 89 years from 24 US areas. Recovered status in Cohort 3 required two negative PCRs, clearance, or symptom resolution. Germline assignment: CDR1 WSHSY and CDR2 SAAADI. Trimming shortened V by 4 bases and J by 0 bases, and 10 bases separated the two germline ends. This CDR3 comprises 14 residues. V is TRBV10-2 and J is TRBJ2-7; D unclear. Sequenced: PBMCs or T cells enriched from blood (not recorded which). The TCR sequence derives from a woman in her sixties who had recovered from COVID-19. This CDR3 is CASSVAESSYEQYF. In DNA, the CDR3 is TGCGCCAGCAGTGTAGCAGAAAGCTCCTACGAGCAGTACTTC.